The TCR beta chain described here comes from a study of blood T cell repertoires in COVID-19 (dated by TCRdb to about 2020). As for the study more broadly: Collaborator samples came from the United States, Italy and Spain and covered acute and convalescent phases of COVID-19. Where HLA class I and class II types were available, the types were taken from metadata supplied by the sample provider, not from assay-based typing. Sample metadata almost always included a de-identified subject ID, COVID-19 status, age in years and sex. The repertoires were released in a freely available public database meant as a resource for research on the immune response to SARS-CoV-2. The material from the prospective study consisted of cDNA or gDNA derived from T cells, B-cell-depleted T cells, or PBMCs. Samples were obtained from the ongoing ImmuneRACE study (first 160 participants) and from some 1,200 subjects provided by 6 global collaborators. Subjects who had been exposed to COVID-19, were actively infected with it, or had recovered from it provided the deeply sampled blood TCRbeta repertoires that made up the dataset. On the study overall, not on this receptor specifically: Clinical and demographic metadata were provided uncurated, with the amount varying by source and participant.

As to this clone: Its antigen has not been determined. No base quality values were provided; no much bigger clone lies one nucleotide off.

One collaborating source in Seattle enrolled patients during active infection and followed them longitudinally through the course of disease. Whole blood was collected in K2EDTA tubes by collaborating institutions according to the institutions' own protocols. Collaborator samples were shipped for TCRbeta analysis as frozen whole blood, isolated PBMCs, or DNA extracted from either sample type. TCRbeta CDR3 regions were amplified from genomic DNA by means of the immunoSEQ Assay, a bias-controlled multiplex PCR. As for the original processing: The number of nucleated cells in each sample was estimated from the amplification of reference gene primers within the assay. To quantify the absolute abundance of each unique TCRbeta CDR3 rearrangement, sequence reads were collapsed and filtered. For each sample, productive Simpson clonality was calculated as the square root of Simpson's diversity index over productive rearrangements. This is the immuneACCESS table as TCRdb keeps it, with only in-frame sequences that have V and J called. A part of the clones is gone; compared with another copy, unresolved V genes explain less than half, and the rest is unexplained. From that table come the V and J calls and clone size; the DNA was used to work out D and trimming. The sample table lists about 150,000 clones, about 85% of them with a count of one. 0.55% to 0.75% of the sample belongs to the ten largest clones.

Germline trimming: 9 bases from V, 2 bases from J; junction bases outside gene matches: 5. The germline V gene provides CDR1 SNHLY and CDR2 FYNNEI. The CDR3 holds 13 amino acids from the cysteine to the phenylalanine. Only the CDR3 portion is preserved as DNA: 39 bases, with reading frame beginning at the first base. Sequencing was carried out using peripheral blood. The chain couples TRBV2 to TRBJ1-2; TRBD1 aligns with 8 central bases. This clonotype was sampled from a man aged 60-69 years with COVID-19, enrolled during active disease. Here the CDR3 is given as CARRGQGNYGYTF. The nucleotides read TGTGCCAGACGAGGACAGGGCAACTATGGCTACACCTTC. With the portions outside the CDR3 filled from the reference TRBV2 and TRBJ1-2 genes, the complete variable region becomes EPEVTQTPSHQVTQMGQEVILRCVPISNHLYFYWYRQILGQKVEFLVSFYNNEISEKSEIFDDQFSVERPDGSNFTLKIRSTKLEDSAMYFCARRGQGNYGYTFGSGTRLTVV.